This entry lists 9 T cell receptor beta chains sequenced from one sample in a study of blood T cell repertoires in COVID-19. Repertoires were generated with immunoSEQ multiplex PCR, while TCRdb's copy carries only in-frame clones and drops some. The table has 70,000 to 80,000 clones, approximately 87% seen once. Sequencing was carried out using peripheral blood. The origin of the receptors is an older man in a cohort sampled during active COVID-19.

This clone was seen once. The chain's CDR3 is CASSVTGGGRETQYF. The CDR3, as DNA: TGTGCCAGCAGTGTGACAGGGGGTGGTCGAGAGACCCAGTACTTC. The chain is built from TRBV25-1 and TRBJ2-5, with 9 bases matching TRBD1. Germline V lookup: CDR1 MGHDK, CDR2 SYGVNS. The CDR3 has 15 amino acids. V lost 4 bases, J lost 4 bases, and 7 bases stayed unmatched.

The rearrangement links TRBV19 to TRBJ1-1; D is possibly TRBD1 (5 bases). V was pared by 6 bases and J by 0 bases, with 11 bases between. The CDR3 has 14 residues. Germline V gene lookup returns CDR1 LNHDA and CDR2 SQIVND (reference sequence). CDR3 sequence reads: CASRPGDVNTEAFF. The CDR3 bases are TGTGCCAGTAGACCGGGGGACGTGAACACTGAAGCTTTCTTT.

The J gene is TRBJ2-7, the V gene TRBV10-3; TRBD1 aligns across 10 bases. CDR1 is ENHRY, CDR2 SYGVKD, per germline. The CDR3 extends over 15 amino acids. Trimming took 6 bases from V and 5 from J; bases not matched to a gene: 10. The CDR3 DNA reads TGTGCCATCAGGACGGGGACAGGGGATTTTCACGAGCAGTACTTC. It codes for CAIRTGTGDFHEQYF.

The chain uses TRBV19 and TRBJ2-5; no clear D. V was pared by 5 bases and J by 1 base, with 5 bases between. CDR1 is LNHDA and CDR2 is SQIVND in the germline V gene (reference sequence). The CDR3 contains 12 residues. DNA for the CDR3: TGTGCCAGTAGTTGGCCCCAAGAGACCCAGTACTTC. Translated, it gives CASSWPQETQYF.

The chain has TRBV13 and TRBJ1-6, with TRBD1 matching 8 bases. The CDR3 has 17 residues. Germline CDR1 and CDR2: PRHDT and FYEKMQ (reference sequence). V gave up 2 bases and J gave up 6 bases; unmatched junction bases: 9. The CDR3 loop is CASSLIQGAVGNSPLHF. CDR3 in DNA: TGTGCCAGCAGCTTAATCCAGGGGGCGGTCGGTAATTCACCCCTCCACTTT.

The V and J genes are TRBV7-9 and TRBJ2-5; perhaps TRBD2 as D (5 bases). This CDR3 comprises 16 residues. V was cut by 2 bases and J by 2 bases, with 15 bases left in between. The germline CDR1 and CDR2 sequences are SEHNR and FQNEAQ (reference sequence). The CDR3 DNA sequence: TGTGCCAGCAGCTTAACGTTCGGGCGGGCACAAGAGACCCAGTACTTC. Residues: CASSLTFGRAQETQYF.

The chain couples TRBV7-6 to TRBJ1-3, with D possibly TRBD1 on 5 matching bases. There are 14 residues in the CDR3. The V gene lost 3 bases and the J gene lost 2 bases, with 8 bases spanning the gap. CDR1 is SGHVS and CDR2 is FNYEAQ in the germline V gene. This CDR3 is CASSLGGAGNTIYF. The CDR3, as DNA: TGTGCCAGCAGCTTGGGAGGGGCTGGAAACACCATATATTTT.

The chain recombines TRBV20-1 with TRBJ1-2; D is perhaps TRBD1 (6 bases). CDR3 length equals 15 residues. V lost 3 bases to trimming and J lost 6 bases, with 20 bases between them. Germline V gives CDR1 DFQATT, CDR2 SNEGSKA (reference sequence). The CDR3 region is CSASGRQARGDGYTF. The CDR3 DNA sequence: TGCAGTGCTAGTGGTAGACAGGCCCGTGGGGATGGCTACACCTTC.

The chain recombines TRBV18 with TRBJ1-6; perhaps TRBD1 as D (5 bases). The CDR3 has 17 amino acids. The germline V gene encodes CDR1 KGHSH and CDR2 LQKENI. Trimming removed 0 bases at V and 5 bases at J, with 14 bases between. CDR3 DNA sequence: TGTGCCAGCTCACCACCTTGGAGGGGCGGTAATAATTCACCCCTCCACTTT. Its protein is CASSPPWRGGNNSPLHF.